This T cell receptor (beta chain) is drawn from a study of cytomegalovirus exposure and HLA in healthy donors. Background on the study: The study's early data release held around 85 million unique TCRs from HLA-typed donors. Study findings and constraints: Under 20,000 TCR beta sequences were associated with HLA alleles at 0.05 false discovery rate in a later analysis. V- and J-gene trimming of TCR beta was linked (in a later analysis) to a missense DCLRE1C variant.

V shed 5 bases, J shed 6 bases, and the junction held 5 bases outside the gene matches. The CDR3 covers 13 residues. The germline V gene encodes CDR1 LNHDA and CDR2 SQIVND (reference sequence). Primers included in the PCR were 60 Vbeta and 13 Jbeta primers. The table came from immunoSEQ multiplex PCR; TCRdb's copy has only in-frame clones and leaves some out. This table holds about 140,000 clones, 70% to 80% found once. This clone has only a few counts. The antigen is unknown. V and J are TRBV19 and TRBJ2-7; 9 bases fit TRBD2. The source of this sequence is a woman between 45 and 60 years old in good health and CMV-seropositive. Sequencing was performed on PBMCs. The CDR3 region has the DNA TGTGCCAGTAGTGTCCGTAGCGGGGGCGAGCAGTACTTC. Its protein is CASSVRSGGEQYF. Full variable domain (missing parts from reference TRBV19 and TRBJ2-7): DGGITQSPKYLFRKEGQNVTLSCEQNLNHDAMYWYRQDPGQGLRLIYYSQIVNDFQKGDIAEGYSVSREKKESFPLTVTSAQKNPTAFYLCASSVRSGGEQYFGPGTRLTVT.